A selection of T cell receptor beta chains follows, all from one sample in a study of cytomegalovirus exposure and HLA in healthy donors. Sequencing was performed with immunoSEQ multiplex PCR; in TCRdb, only in-frame clones are kept and a portion is missing. The sample table includes 20,000 to 25,000 clones. The sample consisted of PBMCs. Receptors originate from a male donor in good health and CMV-seropositive. Both conserved end residues are trimmed from each CDR3. Fields, in order: V gene, J gene, CDR3 protein.

V: TRBV9
J: TRBJ1-3
CDR3: ASSAGQGDWDSGNTIY

V: TRBV5-6
J: TRBJ1-2
CDR3: ASSSTRQGNYGYT

V: TRBV30
J: TRBJ1-5
CDR3: AWSVGDLWYQPQH

V: TRBV5-3
J: TRBJ1-1
CDR3: AREDTEAF

V: TRBV19
J: TRBJ1-1
CDR3: ASRTGVWTEAF

V: TRBV4-1
J: TRBJ2-7
CDR3: ASSQGAGGSAYEQY

V: TRBV12-5
J: TRBJ2-7
CDR3: ASGPGSAGQSPCEQY

V: TRBV29-1
J: TRBJ1-5
CDR3: SAGTANQPQH

V: TRBV28
J: TRBJ1-1
CDR3: ASALQGQIMNTEAF

V: TRBV30
J: TRBJ1-1
CDR3: AWSHRANTEAF

V: TRBV28
J: TRBJ2-7
CDR3: ASSSSGRVPYEQY

V: TRBV19
J: TRBJ2-1
CDR3: ASTSIGRGRSYNEQF

V: TRBV9
J: TRBJ1-1
CDR3: ASSVGYYGDRGSAF

V: TRBV5-1
J: TRBJ1-6
CDR3: ASSLRTGGNSPLH

V: TRBV9
J: TRBJ2-5
CDR3: ASSVGGWLETQY

V: TRBV15
J: TRBJ1-5
CDR3: ATSRDRLGDRGNQPQH

V: TRBV27
J: TRBJ1-6
CDR3: ASSLAGGGSPLH

V: TRBV5-5
J: TRBJ1-2
CDR3: ASSSGTGGGRYGYT

V: TRBV29-1
J: TRBJ2-1
CDR3: SVEHGASGGDEQF

V: TRBV5-1
J: TRBJ2-2
CDR3: ASSLTYSGTGDTGELF

V: TRBV19
J: TRBJ2-7
CDR3: ASSITGVLHEQY

V: TRBV5-5
J: TRBJ1-1
CDR3: ASSYTTGMNTEAF

V: TRBV18
J: TRBJ2-7
CDR3: ASSPRTGISYEQY

V: TRBV9
J: TRBJ2-2
CDR3: ASSVAGRTGRFTGELF

V: TRBV30
J: TRBJ1-6
CDR3: AWSEQEASPLH

V: TRBV7-9
J: TRBJ1-5
CDR3: ASSLEEGFNQPQH

V: TRBV15
J: TRBJ1-4
CDR3: ATSRAGTGVREKLF

V: TRBV28
J: TRBJ2-7
CDR3: ASSPSERERVGEQY

V: TRBV29-1
J: TRBJ2-7
CDR3: SVGVASGDDEQY

V: TRBV27
J: TRBJ1-6
CDR3: ASRQFTSPLH

V: TRBV7-9
J: TRBJ1-6
CDR3: ASSPEGGPYNSPLH

V: TRBV30
J: TRBJ1-6
CDR3: AWRAWGVASPLH

V: TRBV6-6
J: TRBJ1-6
CDR3: ASRDQGVGNSPLH

V: TRBV28
J: TRBJ1-1
CDR3: ASSFLRQGANTEAF

V: TRBV30
J: TRBJ2-7
CDR3: AWSVLAGAEQY

V: TRBV7-9
J: TRBJ2-7
CDR3: ASSLSAGVAEQY

V: TRBV7-9
J: TRBJ1-2
CDR3: ASSLVSRAAGNYGYT

V: TRBV18
J: TRBJ2-3
CDR3: ASSPRLAGVTDTQY

V: TRBV15
J: TRBJ1-1
CDR3: ATSRDLVNTEAF

V: TRBV30
J: TRBJ2-7
CDR3: AWSDKGAGDEQY

V: TRBV30
J: TRBJ1-4
CDR3: AWGQGAREKLF

V: TRBV30
J: TRBJ1-3
CDR3: AWSVESGNTIY

V: TRBV19
J: TRBJ2-1
CDR3: ASSPASGSSYNEQF

V: TRBV4-3
J: TRBJ2-7
CDR3: ASSQGPSEYYEQY

V: TRBV6-1
J: TRBJ1-2
CDR3: ATGTGAYYGYT

V: TRBV28
J: TRBJ2-3
CDR3: ASSLQGGTDTQY

V: TRBV18
J: TRBJ2-1
CDR3: ASSPGTEGDEQF

V: TRBV19
J: TRBJ2-1
CDR3: ASSNSYNEQF

V: TRBV11-2
J: TRBJ1-3
CDR3: ASSRHLETGSGGNTIY

V: TRBV5-1
J: TRBJ2-7
CDR3: ASSLDRGTDEQY

V: TRBV10-3
J: TRBJ2-7
CDR3: AISEAGSYEQY

V: TRBV4-1
J: TRBJ2-7
CDR3: ASSPGTGGWEQY

V: TRBV5-6
J: TRBJ1-1
CDR3: ASSIGTGVEAF